The clone carrying this T cell receptor beta chain is labeled medium-sized (0.01 to 0.1%) based on frequency. TRB was amplified by touch-down multiplex PCR, primer pools A and B combined. TCRdb re-called the multiplex PCR reads; every CDR3 protein appears as one record, without DNA. Its clone listing holds fewer than 7,500 distinct CDR3 sequences. TRB amplification used approximately 0.25 ug of peripheral blood genomic DNA. Germline V gives CDR1 SQVTM, CDR2 ANQGSEA. This CDR3 has 16 residues. This sample is drawn from a study of T cell clusters in autoimmune cytopenias. The same specimen was also included in a second study, on T cell repertoires in aging, cancer and after chemotherapy. That study adds: Age-matched healthy donors had significantly more diverse, less clonal blood TCR repertoires than untreated cancer patients. Healthy donors lost TCR diversity with age mainly through richness, cancer patients through richness and evenness. Immunological memory after chemotherapy cannot be judged from the repertoire data.

The sample taken for sequencing was peripheral blood. The receptor comes from a human donor in good health. The rearrangement uses TRBV29-1 and TRBJ2-5; absent DNA, TCRdb's TRBD2 call cannot be checked. The CDR3 loop is CSALRWRAGEKETQYF.